This T cell receptor (beta chain) was sequenced during a study of cytomegalovirus exposure and HLA in healthy donors. At the level of the study: Roughly 179 million T cells yielded more than 90 million unique TCR beta sequences, as an earlier analysis found. Study-wide points: As was reported, the classifier diagnosed cytomegalovirus status with high specificity and sensitivity.

Both 60 Vbeta primers and 13 Jbeta primers went into the PCR. The protocol was immunoSEQ multiplex PCR, while the TCRdb copy is restricted to in-frame clones and leaves out a portion. Among some 150,000 clones, roughly 85% were seen once, and the ten largest hold 0.75% to 0.95%. This CDR3 contains 14 residues. CDR1 and CDR2 from the germline V gene are LGHNA and YSLEER. Trimming removed 2 bases from V and 4 bases from J, with 11 bases in between. In this sample, this clone turned up a few times. Its antigen is not known. The sample taken for sequencing was PBMCs. The gene calls are TRBV4-3 and TRBJ1-1, with no clear D. This TCR derives from a woman younger than 45 in good health and CMV-seronegative. In DNA form, the CDR3 reads TGCGCCAGCAGCCAAAGGAGGAGACTCACTGAAGCTTTCTTT. It yields the protein CASSQRRRLTEAFF.